These 14 T cell receptor beta chains originate from one sample sequenced in a study of CD4 T cells in relation to SARS-CoV-2 and coronaviruses. Method: immunoSEQ multiplex PCR; TCRdb's copy keeps in-frame clones and lacks some. The sample gives around 56,000 clones, 86% of which show up once; 1.3% to 1.5% is in the top ten. The unexposed donors gave CD4+ T cells in about 2010-2019, prior to COVID-19. Sequenced: memory CD4+ T cells from PBMCs. Every receptor here comes from a human donor in good health.

This chain uses TRBV18 with TRBJ2-7; tentatively, D is TRBD1 or TRBD2 (5 bases each). The CDR3 sequence is 16 residues long. CDR1 and CDR2 from the germline V gene are KGHSH and LQKENI. The ends were cut back, 0 bases at V and 0 bases at J, with 12 bases in the middle. CDR3 amino acids: CASSPPGTARSYEQYF. The DNA of the CDR3 is TGTGCCAGCTCACCACCGGGGACGGCCCGCTCCTACGAGCAGTACTTC.

The CDR3 DNA reads TGTGCCAGCAGTTTAAACTCAGGAAACACCATATATTTT. Amino acids: CASSLNSGNTIYF. The rearrangement links TRBV28 to TRBJ1-3, with no clear D. The CDR3 contains 13 residues. The V and J ends lost 2 bases and 4 bases respectively, with 6 bases between them. Germline CDR1 is MDHEN and CDR2 is SYDVKM.

CDR3: CASSQGGGQVNFFPYEQYF. Written as DNA, the CDR3 is TGTGCCAGCAGCCAAGGGGGGGGACAGGTTAACTTCTTCCCCTACGAGCAGTACTTC. The chain couples TRBV14 to TRBJ2-7; tentative D call: TRBD1 (8 bases). The CDR3 is made up of 19 amino acids. Deletions cut 1 base from V and 2 bases from J, with 24 bases between. Per germline, CDR1 SGHDN and CDR2 FVKESK.

This clone was counted a few times. The chain joins TRBV19 to TRBJ2-5; 15 nucleotides line up with TRBD2. There are 15 residues in the CDR3. J gave up 5 bases and V 4 bases, and 2 bases lay outside the gene matches. In germline, CDR1 is LNHDA, CDR2 SQIVND (reference sequence). CDR3 residues: CASSTGTSGRETQYF. As DNA, the CDR3 is TGTGCCAGTAGTACTGGGACTAGCGGGAGGGAGACCCAGTACTTC.

The rearrangement links TRBV2 to TRBJ2-7; the D gene is possibly TRBD1 (5 bases). V was pared by 0 bases and J by 5 bases, with 14 bases between. CDR1 and CDR2 (germline): SNHLY, FYNNEI. The CDR3 extends over 15 amino acids. The CDR3 DNA is TGTGCCAGCAGTGAAGCGCTTTACGCAGGGAACGAGCAGTACTTC. It is translated as CASSEALYAGNEQYF.

V is TRBV4-1 and J is TRBJ2-3, with 8 positions matching TRBD2. The CDR3 totals 19 residues. V shed 5 bases, J shed 4 bases, and the junction held 20 bases outside the gene matches. From germline, CDR1 is MGHRA and CDR2 YSYEKL. CDR3 coding DNA: TGCGCCAGCAGCTACCAAGAGTCCAGCGGGAGAGCTGGGCCAGATACGCAGTATTTT. Encoded protein: CASSYQESSGRAGPDTQYF.

The chain is built from TRBV3-1 (or the pseudogene TRBV3-2) and TRBJ2-7; perhaps TRBD2 as D (6 bases). Germline V gives CDR1 LGHDT, CDR2 YNNKEL (reference sequence). V was cut by 3 bases and J by 7 bases, with 13 bases left in between. This CDR3 contains 13 residues. DNA of the CDR3: TGTGCCAGCAGCCAGGTGGAGGGGAGGGAGCAGTACTTC. Translated, it gives CASSQVEGREQYF.

The chain employs TRBV19 and TRBJ2-2; D ambiguous. Per the germline V gene, CDR1 is LNHDA and CDR2 is SQIVND (reference sequence). Trimming left V 3 bases short and J 4 bases short, with 9 bases between. The CDR3 is made up of 14 amino acids. CDR3: CASSMLSGTGELFF. The CDR3 nucleotides are TGTGCCAGTAGTATGTTGTCCGGCACCGGGGAGCTGTTTTTT.

The chain recombines TRBV15 with TRBJ2-3, with 10 bases matching TRBD2. Germline V gene sequence: CDR1 LNHNV, CDR2 YYDKDF (reference sequence). CDR3 size: 15 residues. J lost 6 bases, V lost 2 bases, and 5 bases had no gene match. CDR3: CATSRRAGGLDTQYF. The CDR3 coding sequence is TGTGCCACCAGCAGAAGAGCGGGAGGGCTGGATACGCAGTATTTT. Looking up the rest from reference TRBV15 and TRBJ2-3 gives the full variable domain: DAMVIQNPRYQVTQFGKPVTLSCSQTLNHNVMYWYQQKSSQAPKLLFHYYDKDFNNEADTPDNFQSRRPNTSFCFLDIRSPGLGDTAMYLCATSRRAGGLDTQYFGPGTRLTVL.

The V gene is TRBV7-3, the J gene TRBJ2-1, with 7 bases lining up with TRBD2. Germline V gene data show CDR1 as SGHTA and CDR2 as FQGTGA. With V trimmed by 1 base and J by 6 bases, 6 bases remained unmatched. The CDR3 spans 15 residues. CDR3 amino acids: CASSLRTSAGNEQFF. CDR3 sequence (DNA): TGTGCCAGCAGCTTAAGGACTAGTGCGGGCAATGAGCAGTTCTTC.

V usage is TRBV9 and J usage is TRBJ2-1; tentatively, D is TRBD2 (5 bases). Germline CDR1 SGDLS, CDR2 YYNGEE. The length of the CDR3 is 18 residues. Trimming pared 3 bases from V and 8 bases from J, leaving 27 bases between. CDR3 region: CASSAAAYTWVEGDEQFF. The DNA of the CDR3 is TGTGCCAGCAGCGCGGCGGCCTACACGTGGGTCGAGGGCGATGAGCAGTTCTTC.

The chain couples TRBV18 to TRBJ1-1; 8 bases match TRBD1. V lost 0 bases, J lost 3 bases, and 3 bases stayed unmatched. The CDR3 consists of 15 residues. Germline V gives CDR1 KGHSH, CDR2 LQKENI. This chain's CDR3 is CASSPPGTGYTEAFF. CDR3 bases: TGTGCCAGCTCACCACCCGGGACAGGCTACACTGAAGCTTTCTTT.

The chain is built from TRBV29-1 and TRBJ1-2; 11 bases are a match to TRBD1. The CDR3 is 12 residues long. Germline V gene sequence: CDR1 SQVTM, CDR2 ANQGSEA. The V and J ends lost 5 bases and 8 bases, in that order; junction bases with no gene match: 4. This chain's CDR3 is CSVTRTGGGYTF. The CDR3 nucleotides are TGCAGCGTTACCCGGACAGGGGGCGGCTACACCTTC. The full variable domain, rest sourced from reference TRBV29-1 and TRBJ1-2, is SAVISQKPSRDICQRGTSLTIQCQVDSQVTMMFWYRQQPGQSLTLIATANQGSEATYESGFVIDKFPISRPNLTFSTLTVSNMSPEDSSIYLCSVTRTGGGYTFGSGTRLTVV.

V is TRBV7-9 and J is TRBJ1-2, with D maybe TRBD1 (6 bases). V was trimmed by 7 bases and J by 0 bases, leaving 24 bases between them. CDR3 length: 18 residues. CDR1 and CDR2 (germline): SEHNR, FQNEAQ (reference sequence). The CDR3 loop is CASNSKGTPSFTNYGYTF. The CDR3 region has the DNA TGTGCCAGCAACTCAAAAGGGACACCAAGCTTTACTAACTATGGCTACACCTTC.